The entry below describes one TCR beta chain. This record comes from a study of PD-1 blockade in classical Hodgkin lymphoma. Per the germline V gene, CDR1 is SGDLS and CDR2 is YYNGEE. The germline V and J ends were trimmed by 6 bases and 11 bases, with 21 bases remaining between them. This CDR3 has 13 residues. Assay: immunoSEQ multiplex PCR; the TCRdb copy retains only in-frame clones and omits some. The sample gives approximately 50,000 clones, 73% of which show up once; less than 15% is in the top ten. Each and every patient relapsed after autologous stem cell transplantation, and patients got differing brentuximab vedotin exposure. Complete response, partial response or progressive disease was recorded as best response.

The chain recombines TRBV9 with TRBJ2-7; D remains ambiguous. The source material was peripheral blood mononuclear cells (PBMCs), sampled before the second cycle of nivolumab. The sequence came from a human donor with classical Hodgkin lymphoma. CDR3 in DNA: TGTGCCAGCATTTCGTTCAAGGGCGTGCTTGAGTACTTC. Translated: CASISFKGVLEYF.